This TCR beta chain was retrieved from a study of blood T cell repertoires in COVID-19 (dated by TCRdb to the early 2020s). The study in broad terms: Samples covering the acute and convalescent phases of COVID-19 were provided by collaborators in the United States, Italy and Spain. The material from the prospective study consisted of cDNA or gDNA derived from T cells, B-cell-depleted T cells, or PBMCs. Deeply sampled blood TCRbeta repertoires from subjects exposed to, actively infected with, or recovered from COVID-19 were included in the dataset. The repertoires were released in a freely available public database meant as a resource for research on the immune response to SARS-CoV-2. The samples were drawn from the first 160 participants of the ongoing ImmuneRACE study and from some 1,300 subjects provided by 6 global collaborators. A de-identified subject ID, COVID-19 status, age in years and sex were almost always included in the sample metadata. Where available, HLA class I and class II types were obtained from metadata supplied by the sample provider rather than from assay-based typing.

Collaborating institutions collected whole blood in K2EDTA tubes following their own protocols. For TCRbeta analysis, collaborators shipped samples in one of three forms: frozen whole blood, isolated PBMCs, or DNA extracted from either of those sample types. TCRbeta CDR3 regions were amplified from genomic DNA using the immunoSEQ Assay, a bias-controlled multiplex PCR. In the original analysis: Nucleated cell counts per sample were estimated from amplification of reference gene primers within the assay. To quantify the absolute abundance of each unique TCRbeta CDR3 rearrangement, sequence reads were collapsed and filtered. For each sample, productive Simpson clonality was calculated as the square root of Simpson's diversity index across productive rearrangements. Not all clones reach the TCRdb copy of this immuneACCESS table, which keeps in-frame sequences only. Checked studies attribute under half of the gap to unresolved V genes and leave the rest unexplained. That table furnishes V, J and clone size, whereas the DNA furnished D and trimming. This sample is represented by roughly 300,000 clones; more than 70% of them were singletons. 1.5% to 2% of the sample comes from the top ten.

The CDR3 sequence holds 16 residues, the cysteine and phenylalanine included. The read is trimmed to its CDR3 DNA, 48 bases read in frame from base 1. After removal of 3 bases from V and 6 bases from J, the junction retains 10 bases not matched to a gene. According to the germline V gene, CDR1 reads SNHLY and CDR2 reads FYNNEI. In the case of this clone: This clone's antigen is unknown. Base qualities were left out, and no much larger clone turns up one base away.

Summary of the overall study and its limitations: The amount of clinical and demographic metadata varied by source and participant and was provided uncurated.

The sequence derives from a woman in her fifties or sixties with acute or convalescent COVID-19. The chain uses TRBV2 and TRBJ2-7, with 11 central nucleotides matching TRBD2. Material for sequencing was peripheral blood. The CDR3 sequence is CASSDSLLAGVGEQYF. The nucleotides read TGTGCCAGCAGTGATTCCCTACTAGCGGGAGTGGGCGAGCAGTACTTC. Joined to the reference TRBV2 and TRBJ2-7 proteins, this CDR3 gives the full variable domain: EPEVTQTPSHQVTQMGQEVILRCVPISNHLYFYWYRQILGQKVEFLVSFYNNEISEKSEIFDDQFSVERPDGSNFTLKIRSTKLEDSAMYFCASSDSLLAGVGEQYFGPGTRLTVT.